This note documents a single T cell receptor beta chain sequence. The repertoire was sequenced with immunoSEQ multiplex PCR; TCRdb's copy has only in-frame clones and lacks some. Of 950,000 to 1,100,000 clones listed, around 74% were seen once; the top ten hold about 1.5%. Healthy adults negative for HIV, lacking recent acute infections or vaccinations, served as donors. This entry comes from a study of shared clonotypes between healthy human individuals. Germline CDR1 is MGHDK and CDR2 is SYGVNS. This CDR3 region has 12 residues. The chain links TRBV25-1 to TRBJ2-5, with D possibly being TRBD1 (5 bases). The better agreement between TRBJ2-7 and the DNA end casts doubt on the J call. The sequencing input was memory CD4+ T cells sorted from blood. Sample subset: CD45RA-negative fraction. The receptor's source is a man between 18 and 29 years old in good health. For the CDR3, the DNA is TGTGCCAGCAGTGCTACAGGTCGCGAGCAGTACTTC. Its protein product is CASSATGREQYF.